Below are 5 T cell receptor beta chains sequenced from a single sample in a study of CDR3 diversity in severe acne (dated by TCRdb to between 2017 and 2020). Preparation of the library involved PCR. Sequenced using an Illumina HiSeq 2000. Using fastp at Q25 and MiXCR, TCRdb reprocessed the public reads and kept productive beta chains. Records with the same CDR3 protein are collapsed into one entry carrying the most frequent genes and DNA. This sample has 79,000 or so distinct CDR3 sequences in its table, and about 53% of those were observed once. The ten biggest clones cover 11% of the sample. Sample: blood. Receptors were obtained from a male donor with severe acne vulgaris.

By share of the sample, this clonotype is medium-sized. The chain employs TRBV7-2 and TRBJ2-1; possible D gene TRBD1, 5 bases. The CDR3 is 15 residues long. Germline V gene sequence: CDR1 SGHTA, CDR2 FQGNSA. The germline V and J ends were trimmed by 0 bases and 2 bases, with 8 bases remaining between them. CDR3 region: CASSLALGPYNEQFF. CDR3 coding DNA: TGTGCCAGCAGCTTAGCCTTGGGGCCCTACAATGAGCAGTTCTTC. The variable domain in full, completed from reference TRBV7-2 and TRBJ2-1, reads GAGVSQSPSNKVTEKGKDVELRCDPISGHTALYWYRQSLGQGLEFLIYFQGNSAPDKSGLPSDRFSAERTGGSVSTLTIQRTQQEDSAVYLCASSLALGPYNEQFFGPGTRLTVL.

The V gene is TRBV5-5, the J gene TRBJ2-7; 10 nucleotides line up with TRBD1. Germline-derived CDR1 and CDR2 are SGHKS and YYEKEE (reference sequence). CDR3 size: 16 residues. The junction had 14 bases not matched to a gene; V was cut back by 4 bases and J by 7 bases. The CDR3 region is CASSHDMWTGGREQYF. The DNA for the CDR3 is TGTGCCAGCAGCCATGATATGTGGACAGGGGGTCGTGAGCAGTACTTC.

The chain links TRBV28 to TRBJ2-7; no firm D call. CDR3 length equals 15 residues. Looked up from germline, CDR1 is MDHEN and CDR2 is SYDVKM. With 5 bases removed from V and 4 bases from J, the gap between germline ends came to 18 bases. This CDR3 is CASSALLQTSYEQYF. The DNA for the CDR3 is TGTGCCAGCAGTGCCCTTCTCCAGACCTCTTACGAGCAGTACTTC.

This clonotype was seen many times. The V and J genes are TRBV20-1 and TRBJ2-7; D gene ambiguous. Germline values: CDR1 DFQATT, CDR2 SNEGSKA (reference sequence). The V gene lost 1 base and the J gene lost 0 bases, with 10 bases spanning the gap. The CDR3 covers 14 residues. The CDR3 is CSARVSGGSYEQYF. CDR3 in DNA: TGCAGTGCTAGAGTCTCCGGCGGCTCCTACGAGCAGTACTTC.

Details on this clonotype: This could be a read error, since a much larger clone is one nucleotide away. The chain has TRBV10-2 and TRBJ1-5; D is possibly TRBD1 (5 bases). Germline assignment: CDR1 WSHSY and CDR2 SAAADI. The CDR3 extends over 15 amino acids. V was trimmed by 6 bases and J by 0 bases, leaving 12 bases between them. CDR3 sequence (DNA): TGCGCCAGCAGCGGCCAGGGTCATAGCAATCAGCCCCAGCATTTT. Protein: CASSGQGHSNQPQHF.